A single sample gave rise to the 30 T cell receptor beta chains below, sequenced in a study of blood T cell repertoires in COVID-19. The data were produced by immunoSEQ multiplex PCR, yet TCRdb's version contains in-frame clones alone and is incomplete. Of around 120,000 clones listed, 88% are singletons. Material for sequencing was peripheral blood. The source is a woman aged 45 to 65 with active or convalescent COVID-19.

This clone was detected once. The genes are TRBV6-5 and TRBJ2-3; D is perhaps TRBD2 (5 bases). V lost 6 bases, J lost 0 bases, and 10 bases lay in between. Germline loops: CDR1 MNHEY, CDR2 SVGAGI. CDR3 length: 14 amino acids. The CDR3 protein is CASSTGMSTDTQYF. CDR3 coding DNA: TGTGCCAGCAGCACGGGAATGAGCACAGATACGCAGTATTTT.

This chain links TRBV6-5 with TRBJ2-7; 11 bases are shared with TRBD2. Germline CDR1 reads MNHEY; CDR2 reads SVGAGI. V trimming: 10 bases; J trimming: 2 bases; junction bases outside the gene matches: 7. This CDR3 is built from 14 residues. The CDR3 is CATVGTSGTYEQYF. In DNA, the CDR3 is TGTGCCACAGTAGGGACTAGCGGTACCTACGAGCAGTACTTC.

The V and J genes are TRBV2 and TRBJ2-3, with TRBD2 matching over 7 bases. The V segment lost 6 bases and the J segment 6 bases; nucleotides outside the gene matches: 9. Germline V gene data show CDR1 as SNHLY and CDR2 as FYNNEI. This CDR3 spans 14 amino acids. This chain's CDR3 is CASSRDYSGDTQYF. The CDR3 region has the DNA TGTGCCAGCAGCCGGGACTACTCTGGTGATACGCAGTATTTT.

The sample holds a few counts of this clone. In DNA form, the CDR3 reads TGTGCCAGCAGCCCCTTGGGGGCGACAGGCAACTATGGCTACACCTTC. Its translation: CASSPLGATGNYGYTF. The chain uses TRBV7-2 and TRBJ1-2; perhaps TRBD1 as D (6 bases). The germline gives CDR1 SGHTA, CDR2 FQGNSA. With 5 bases removed from V and 2 bases from J, the gap between germline ends came to 18 bases. This CDR3 region has 16 residues.

The chain joins TRBV29-1 to TRBJ2-5; 7 nucleotides agree with TRBD2. Germline CDR1 SQVTM, CDR2 ANQGSEA. The CDR3 consists of 14 residues. V shed 4 bases, J shed 5 bases, and the junction held 10 bases outside the gene matches. DNA of the CDR3: TGCAGCGTTGGGATTATGGCGGGAGCGGAGACCCAGTACTTC. Protein sequence: CSVGIMAGAETQYF.

The rearrangement joins TRBV7-2 to TRBJ1-2, with TRBD1 matching over 9 bases. Germline assignment: CDR1 SGHTA and CDR2 FQGNSA. The length of the CDR3 is 14 residues. The V segment lost 5 bases and the J segment 8 bases; nucleotides outside the gene matches: 9. CDR3 coding DNA: TGTGCCAGCAGCCCTAGACAGGGGGTAAGGGGCTACACCTTC. Residues: CASSPRQGVRGYTF.

V usage is TRBV20-1 and J usage is TRBJ2-3; TRBD1 aligns across 7 bases. Germline V lookup: CDR1 DFQATT, CDR2 SNEGSKA (reference sequence). The CDR3 spans 11 residues. As DNA, the CDR3 is TGCAGGACAGGGCAGGGAGATACGCAGTATTTT. It is translated as CRTGQGDTQYF.

This rearrangement joins TRBV28 to TRBJ1-2; 10 bases map to TRBD1. V shed 7 bases, J shed 4 bases, and the junction held 3 bases outside the gene matches. The CDR3 sequence is 13 residues long. CDR1 is MDHEN, CDR2 SYDVKM, per germline. CDR3 loop: CASTRDRGYGYTF. The CDR3 coding sequence is TGTGCCAGCACTAGGGACAGGGGCTATGGCTACACCTTC.

V usage is TRBV5-1 and J usage is TRBJ2-1, with D maybe TRBD1 (6 bases). The CDR3 is 15 amino acids. Germline CDR1 SGHRS, CDR2 YFSETQ. V was pared by 4 bases and J by 5 bases, with 16 bases between. In nucleotides, the CDR3 is TGCGCCAGCAGCCTACGGTCAGGGGTGGACAATGAGCAGTTCTTC. As protein: CASSLRSGVDNEQFF.

This clone was picked up one time. This rearrangement joins TRBV6-5 to TRBJ1-6; TRBD1 matches 10 bases. Germline loops: CDR1 MNHEY, CDR2 SVGAGI. The CDR3 spans 16 residues. With 4 bases clipped from V and 7 bases from J, the junction kept 7 bases outside the gene matches. CDR3 loop: CASSFRPGQGNSPLHF. In DNA form, the CDR3 reads TGTGCCAGCAGTTTCCGACCGGGACAGGGGAATTCACCCCTCCACTTT.

The V and J genes are TRBV30 and TRBJ2-1, with D possibly matching TRBD1 (6 bases). Germline V gives CDR1 GTSNPN, CDR2 SVGIG (reference sequence). Trimming took off 4 bases at V and 12 bases at J, with 28 bases between the two ends. The CDR3 consists of 16 residues. DNA for the CDR3: TGTGCCTGGACCGACAGTCAGGACAGCTTCAATGACGGGCAGTTCTTC. Translation gives CAWTDSQDSFNDGQFF. The whole variable domain, filled in from reference TRBV30 and TRBJ2-1, reads SQTIHQWPATLVQPVGSPLSLECTVEGTSNPNLYWYRQAAGRGLQLLFYSVGIGQISSEVPQNLSASRPQDRQFILSSKKLLLSDSGFYLCAWTDSQDSFNDGQFFGPGTRLTVL.

This chain joins TRBV6-5 and TRBJ2-7, with 7 bases matching TRBD2. V shed 5 bases, J shed 1 base, and the junction held 2 bases outside the gene matches. The CDR3 consists of 13 residues. CDR1 is MNHEY, CDR2 SVGAGI, per germline. The CDR3 here is CASSRTRSYEQYF. The CDR3 DNA is TGTGCCAGCAGTCGGACTAGATCCTACGAGCAGTACTTC.

The chain employs TRBV10-3 and TRBJ2-1; the D is unclear. CDR3 size: 14 residues. From germline, CDR1 is ENHRY and CDR2 SYGVKD. Trimming removed 2 bases at V and 5 bases at J, with 10 bases between. The CDR3 nucleotides read TGTGCCATCAGTGAGAGACCTAGAAACAATGAGCAGTTCTTC. Translation gives CAISERPRNNEQFF.

On this clone: Other DNA sequences within the sample encode an identical CDR3. This chain connects TRBV28 to TRBJ2-7, with D possibly TRBD2 on 6 matching bases. This CDR3 comprises 13 residues. Trimming stripped 5 bases from V and 4 bases from J, with 12 bases between. Germline V gene sequence: CDR1 MDHEN, CDR2 SYDVKM. CDR3 sequence (DNA): TGTGCCAGCAGTCTGACCGGGGGATACGAGCAGTACTTC. Amino acid sequence: CASSLTGGYEQYF.

This chain links TRBV11-2 with TRBJ2-1, with 7 bases fitting TRBD2. Germline V gene sequence: CDR1 SGHAT, CDR2 FQNNGV. Trimming at V came to 4 bases and at J to 5 bases, leaving 11 bases not matched to a gene. The CDR3 is made up of 16 amino acids. CDR3 sequence reads: CASSSIPSGGNNEQFF. DNA of the CDR3: TGTGCCAGCAGCTCCATTCCTAGCGGAGGGAACAATGAGCAGTTCTTC.

The J gene is TRBJ2-7, the V gene TRBV14; D is possibly TRBD1 (5 bases). Germline V gene data show CDR1 as SGHDN and CDR2 as FVKESK. Deletions cut 6 bases from V and 3 bases from J, with 12 bases between. CDR3 length equals 13 residues. The CDR3 DNA is TGTGCCAGCAGTCTCCTTAGGGGCTACGAGCAGTACTTC. Translation: CASSLLRGYEQYF.

The J gene is TRBJ2-3, the V gene TRBV10-3; TRBD2 aligns across 10 bases. V shed 1 base, J shed 7 bases, and the junction held 5 bases outside the gene matches. The CDR3 is 15 amino acids. CDR1 ENHRY and CDR2 SYGVKD come from the germline V gene. This CDR3 is CAISELSSGSYTQYF. The CDR3 DNA is TGTGCCATCAGTGAGTTGTCTAGCGGGAGTTATACGCAGTATTTT.

This chain links TRBV5-1 with TRBJ2-7; D remains ambiguous. This CDR3 is 17 amino acids long. V was pared by 4 bases and J by 2 bases, with 22 bases between. In germline, CDR1 is SGHRS, CDR2 YFSETQ. CDR3 loop: CASSLRGQGGLAYEQYF. The CDR3 coding sequence is TGCGCCAGCAGCCTCCGCGGCCAAGGCGGATTAGCCTACGAGCAGTACTTC.

This clone was detected a few times. The chain links TRBV28 to TRBJ2-7, with 13 bases fitting TRBD2. J lost 3 bases, V lost 8 bases, and 16 bases had no gene match. The CDR3 is 18 residues long. Germline lookup yields CDR1 MDHEN and CDR2 SYDVKM. The CDR3 sequence: CASALSDRTSGRRYEQYF. The CDR3, as DNA: TGTGCCAGCGCGTTGTCAGATCGGACTAGCGGGAGACGCTACGAGCAGTACTTC.

This chain links TRBV4-2 with TRBJ2-1, with 7 bases aligning to TRBD2. CDR1 is LGHNA and CDR2 is YNFKEQ in the germline V gene. The junction had 11 bases not matched to a gene; V was cut back by 3 bases and J by 6 bases. The CDR3 extends over 16 amino acids. DNA of the CDR3: TGTGCCAGCAGCCATTCCTGGAGCGGGGAGCTCAATGAGCAGTTCTTC. Amino acids: CASSHSWSGELNEQFF.

This clone appeared once. The chain joins TRBV2 to TRBJ2-7, with a tentative D call TRBD1 (5 bases). The CDR3 extends over 14 amino acids. CDR1 is SNHLY and CDR2 is FYNNEI in the germline V gene. Deletions cut 5 bases from V and 3 bases from J, with 14 bases between. In DNA, the CDR3 is TGTGCCAGCAGTACTCAAGGGGAATTCTACGAGCAGTACTTC. Translation: CASSTQGEFYEQYF.

This rearrangement joins TRBV24-1 to TRBJ2-1; the match to TRBD1 covers 9 bases. CDR1 is KGHDR and CDR2 is SFDVKD in the germline V gene. This CDR3 has 17 residues. J was trimmed by 2 bases and V by 5 bases; bases with no gene match: 9. The CDR3 loop is CATSAAAGQGTYNEQFF. The CDR3 bases are TGTGCCACCAGTGCCGCAGCGGGACAGGGTACCTACAATGAGCAGTTCTTC.

There are a few counts of this clone. The rearrangement links TRBV4-2 to TRBJ2-1, with 9 positions matching TRBD2. The CDR3 sequence is 16 residues long. V dropped 4 bases and J dropped 2; count of bases not matched to a gene: 6. Per the germline V gene, CDR1 is LGHNA and CDR2 is YNFKEQ. This CDR3 is CASSRQREATYNEQFF. The DNA of the CDR3 is TGTGCCAGCAGCCGGCAGCGGGAGGCTACCTACAATGAGCAGTTCTTC.

V usage is TRBV29-1 and J usage is TRBJ2-5, with 13 positions matching TRBD2. Germline CDR1 reads SQVTM; CDR2 reads ANQGSEA. With V trimmed by 5 bases and J by 5 bases, 8 bases remained unmatched. This CDR3 has 15 amino acids. The DNA of the CDR3 is TGCAGCGTTCGTCACGGGACTAGCGGGACGGAGACCCAGTACTTC. This sequence encodes CSVRHGTSGTETQYF.

This clone was counted a few times. J is TRBJ2-7 and V is TRBV4-2, with 9 bases identical to TRBD2. The CDR3 spans 15 residues. Germline assignment: CDR1 LGHNA and CDR2 YNFKEQ. Unmatched junction bases numbered 1, after V lost 0 bases and J lost 1 base. Written as DNA, the CDR3 is TGTGCCAGCAGCCAAGAGACTAGCGGATCCTACGAGCAGTACTTC. Translating gives CASSQETSGSYEQYF.

J is TRBJ2-3 and V is TRBV7-9, with 11 bases identical to TRBD1. Germline CDR1 SEHNR, CDR2 FQNEAQ (reference sequence). With V trimmed by 6 bases and J by 4 bases, 12 bases remained unmatched. The CDR3 has 17 residues. The CDR3 spells CASRLWDRGYEADTQYF. In DNA, the CDR3 is TGTGCCAGCAGACTGTGGGACAGGGGGTATGAAGCAGATACGCAGTATTTT.

This chain connects TRBV28 to TRBJ1-2; 8 bases fit TRBD1. The V gene end was trimmed by 6 bases and the J gene end by 8 bases; junction bases not matched to a gene: 8. The V gene's germline CDR1 is MDHEN and CDR2 SYDVKM. The CDR3 consists of 13 residues. Here the CDR3 DNA reads TGTGCCAGCAGCGGTACAGGGGGGTACGGCTACACCTTC. Its translation: CASSGTGGYGYTF.

The V and J genes are TRBV3-1 (or the pseudogene TRBV3-2) and TRBJ2-5; D uncertain. The CDR3 loop spans 13 amino acids. Germline CDR1 and CDR2: LGHDT and YNNKEL (reference sequence). With 3 bases removed from V and 2 bases from J, the gap between germline ends came to 7 bases. The CDR3 region is CASSHWLQETQYF. The CDR3 nucleotides read TGTGCCAGCAGCCATTGGCTGCAAGAGACCCAGTACTTC.

The J gene is TRBJ2-3, the V gene TRBV7-3, with 7 positions matching TRBD2. Germline V lookup: CDR1 SGHTA, CDR2 FQGTGA. The CDR3 contains 15 residues. After removal of 5 bases from V and 3 bases from J, the junction contained 8 bases not matched to a gene. CDR3 sequence reads: CASSNQVGGTDTQYF. The CDR3 coding sequence is TGTGCCAGCAGCAATCAGGTGGGAGGGACAGATACGCAGTATTTT.

The chain is built from TRBV5-4 and TRBJ2-2; a possible D gene is TRBD1 (6 bases). The CDR3 sequence is 16 residues long. Deletions cut 4 bases from V and 6 bases from J, with 19 bases between. Per the germline V gene, CDR1 is SGHNT and CDR2 is YYREEE (reference sequence). CDR3 DNA: TGTGCCAGCAGCCCGGTGGGAGACAGGCTCGCCGGGGAGCTGTTTTTT. As protein: CASSPVGDRLAGELFF.